This note documents a single TCR beta chain sequence. Its antigen is unknown. Repertoires were generated with immunoSEQ multiplex PCR, while TCRdb's copy carries only in-frame clones and drops some. The sample contains tens of thousands of clones, more than 85% of which appear only once. The data belong to a study of cytomegalovirus exposure and HLA in healthy donors. Broader study findings: The listing of 150 to 200 TCR beta chains classed them as cytomegalovirus-associated. Clusters of TCRs from the first cohort tended to co-occur in the 110 or so validation repertoires (as a later analysis found). The dataset shows that most TCR sequences were rare, while some public TCRs occurred in many donors.

The CDR3 sequence is 14 residues long. The V gene lost 4 bases and the J gene lost 2 bases, with 12 bases spanning the gap. Germline CDR1 reads SGDLS; CDR2 reads YYNGEE. The sequence was obtained from a woman under 30 in good health and CMV-seronegative. The V gene is TRBV9, the J gene TRBJ1-1; possibly TRBD1 for D (5 bases). The source material was PBMCs. The CDR3 bases are TGTGCCAGCAGCCCCTCAGGGCAAAACACTGAAGCTTTCTTT. This sequence encodes CASSPSGQNTEAFF.